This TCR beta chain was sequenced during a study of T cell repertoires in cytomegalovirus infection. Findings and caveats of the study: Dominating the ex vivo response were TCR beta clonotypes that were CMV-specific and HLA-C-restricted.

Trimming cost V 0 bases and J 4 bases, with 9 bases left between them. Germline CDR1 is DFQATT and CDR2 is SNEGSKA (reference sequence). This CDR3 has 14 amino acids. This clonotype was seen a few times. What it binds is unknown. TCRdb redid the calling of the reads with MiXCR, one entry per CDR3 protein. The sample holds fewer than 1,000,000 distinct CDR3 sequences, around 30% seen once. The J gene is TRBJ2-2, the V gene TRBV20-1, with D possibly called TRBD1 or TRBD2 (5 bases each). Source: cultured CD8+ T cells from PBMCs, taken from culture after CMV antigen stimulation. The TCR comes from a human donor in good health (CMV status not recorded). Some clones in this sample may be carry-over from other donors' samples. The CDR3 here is CSARDWGTTGELFF. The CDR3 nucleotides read TGCAGTGCTAGAGATTGGGGGACCACCGGGGAGCTGTTTTTT.